This T cell receptor (beta chain) was identified during a study of cytomegalovirus exposure and HLA in healthy donors (dated by TCRdb to between 2016 and 2019). In the study overall: According to an earlier analysis of a few hundred of the donors, some 170 million T cells yielded some 120 million unique TCR beta sequences and less than 300 Gb of sequence data. Approximately 330 gigabases of sequencing data and 70 million to 100 million unique TCR sequences made up an early release that covered about 640 HLA-typed donors. Of the roughly 400 genotyped donors, around 81% fell in the genetic ancestry cluster associated with self-reported Caucasian donors. The aim of the study was to test whether cataloging public T cell receptors could identify signatures of past pathogen exposure. Using immunosequencing, the study profiled T cell repertoires from 640 or so subjects and related those repertoires to cytomegalovirus serostatus. Besides the first cohort of under 700 subjects, a separate validation cohort made up of about 120 different subjects was used. High-throughput TCR immunosequencing, statistical association of individual TCRs with disease status, and machine learning were combined to predict cytomegalovirus infection status. In a later analysis, previously published TCR beta repertoires from 670 or so donors were re-analyzed and high-resolution HLA genotyping was added so that TCR occurrence patterns could be studied. Rather than using new phenotypic data, the later analysis identified candidate immune exposures from TCR beta sequences and from how often those sequences occurred across donors. An earlier analysis of some 500 of the donors used high-throughput TCR beta sequencing to judge whether each TCR beta V gene segment behaved as functional or pseudogenic. Donor age, sex, ethnicity and CMV serostatus were compiled alongside the repertoire data. A later genetic analysis used genome-wide SNP genotypes for 398 of the 666 donors, treating that subset as a discovery cohort. All discovery cohort repertoires had been generated using a single sequencing platform. Both class I and class II loci were covered by HLA typing, at four-digit resolution. The number of typed donors differed by locus: roughly 620-640 for A, B, C, DRB1 and DQB1; some 500 for DQA1; around 580 for DPA1; and about 450 for DPB1. Five DR-DQ haplotypes were handled as single units for association and clustering because linkage in the cohort was strong. Among roughly 400 genotyped donors of the cohort, an average of approximately 200,000 unique TCR beta nucleotide sequences was sequenced per donor, of which roughly 17% were non-productive.

Inclusive of the bounding cysteine and phenylalanine, the CDR3 is 15 residues long. Only the CDR3 region is kept as DNA, spanning 45 bases read in frame from base 1. The germline V gene yields SGHRS for CDR1 and YFSETQ for CDR2. From V the trimming removes 4 bases and from J it removes 3 bases, while the gene matches leave 6 bases of the junction unaccounted for. Here is what the overall study found, with its caveats: In vitro tests confirmed that a few of the cytomegalovirus-associated TCR beta chains recognize cytomegalovirus antigens. CMV serostatus was the only immune exposure information available for the cohort. In a later analysis, HLA-associated TCR beta chains were found to be more clonally expanded and to have lower generation probabilities than equally common non-associated chains. Because HLA typing was missing for some donors at each locus, association tests included only the typed subset. The 87-base-pair reads could not distinguish some IMGT-functional V segments, including TRBV6-2 and TRBV6-3, so those segments were excluded. In both the original and validation cohorts, the classifier was reported to diagnose cytomegalovirus status with high specificity and sensitivity. Broadly in line with IMGT annotations, most TCR beta V segments showed up in productive rearrangements about 87% or about 30% of the time in an earlier analysis of approximately 640 of the donors. A later analysis associated around 16,000 TCR beta sequences with specific HLA alleles at a false discovery rate of 0.05. A further reported finding was that TCR beta sequences accurately predicted the HLA-A and HLA-B alleles for most subjects in the first cohort. Most TCR sequences were seen in very few donors, while some public TCRs were found in many individuals. According to a later analysis, most CMV-associated TCR beta chains appeared to be HLA-restricted, and the HLA associations seemed to be driven largely by CMV exposure. The study gave a list of about 160 TCR beta chains associated with cytomegalovirus. It was suggested by the authors that the approach could potentially be generalized to other disease states and immunological phenotypes. According to a later analysis, parvovirus B19, influenza, CMV and Epstein-Barr virus appeared linked to several top co-occurrence clusters. In a later genetic analysis, a missense DCLRE1C variant was associated with V-gene and J-gene trimming of TCR beta chains, and the association was replicated in an independent cohort. When HLA alleles, especially DR and DQ, strongly co-occurred, attributing TCR associations to individual alleles was difficult. About 15 rarely observed V segments, including chromosome 9 orphons, were excluded from the earlier analysis of some 590 of the donors because counts were too low. Roughly uniform sequencing depth across donors was assumed in presence/absence analyses, although this assumption may not hold. Linkage disequilibrium might explain the correlated functional status among segregating V segments, but an unknown experimental factor could not be ruled out. Compared with the roughly 700-donor mean, donors in an Asian-associated ancestry cluster had fewer N-insertions in productive TCRs, according to a later genetic analysis. In a later analysis, the rate of TCR association differed among HLA loci, with DRB1 alleles having the most associated TCRs and HLA-C alleles having the fewest. Only TCR beta chains were sequenced in this cohort, and the absence of alpha or paired-chain data limited detectable features. A cluster of highly shared sequence variants was judged likely to represent a technical artifact of the sequencing pipeline.

The cohort consisted of 650 to 850 healthy bone marrow donors. All cohort members were sampled while nominally healthy, although unrecorded immune exposures were likely present. The donor was CMV seronegative and belonged to the group of 350 to 400 seronegative cohort members. Every donor gave a peripheral blood sample, and the peripheral blood mononuclear cells from that sample were used for TCR beta sequencing. Genomic DNA extraction from the blood cell samples was performed with the Qiagen DNeasy Blood Extraction Kit. Library preparation used the immunoSEQ multiplex PCR assay. For the multiplex PCR, a mixture combining 60 forward primers for TCR Vbeta segments and 13 reverse primers for TCR Jbeta segments was used. Amplification of the CDR3 region of rearranged TCR beta genes was performed with a multiplex PCR assay on genomic DNA. On the Illumina HiSeq System, the amplified TCR beta libraries were sequenced as 87-base-pair reads. The paper's processing steps were these. Across the roughly 600 repertoires, a later analysis counted 80 million or so unique TCR beta chains, about 10 million of which were shared by at least two donors. A nearest-neighbor algorithm error-corrected the raw reads and collapsed the reads into unique sequences, merging closely related sequences to remove PCR and sequencing errors. V, D and J gene segments were assigned by aligning CDR3 sequences to IMGT reference sequences. For a sequence to be retained, a match of at least six nucleotides to both a V gene segment and a J gene segment was required. A rearrangement counted as productive if the CDR3 had no stop codons and remained in frame with V and J, and every other rearrangement counted as non-productive. Following IMGT convention, CDR3 was defined as the stretch from the second conserved V-encoded cysteine up to the conserved J-encoded phenylalanine. Sequences without an unambiguous match to a single V gene segment were excluded from the earlier analysis of about 630 of the donors. In an earlier analysis of several hundred of the donors, V segments were called functional above 56.7% productive rearrangements and were called segregating when the between-donor standard deviation exceeded 5%. A statistical classification framework was developed to diagnose cytomegalovirus status using the catalog of TCR beta chain sequences. V and J gene assignment, in a later analysis, came from comparing TCR nucleotide sequences with IMGT/GENE-DB human TR gene sequences. In a later analysis, CDR3 sequences and most-parsimonious VDJ recombination scenarios were assigned using the TCRdist pipeline. In a later analysis, every TCR beta chain was defined by the combination of its CDR3 amino acid sequence and its V-gene family, and reads without a unique V-gene family were dropped. As a way to deal with suspected cross-contamination and a sequencing artifact, a later analysis dropped 592 nucleotide sequences that were highly shared and had low generation probability. In a later analysis, a clonal expansion index for each public chain was calculated from normalized within-repertoire ranks of inferred template counts. In a later analysis, generation probabilities were computed using a VDJ recombination model fitted to out-of-frame rearrangements, and the results were checked against IGoR. In a later analysis, hypergeometric tests were used to score TCR-TCR, TCR-HLA and TCR-CMV co-occurrence, with a repertoire-size bias correction applied to TCR pairs. To estimate false discovery rates, a later analysis permuted the HLA or CMV assignments 20 times. A later analysis grouped co-occurring TCRs with DBSCAN, adding TCRdist sequence similarity when clustering within HLA-allele-positive subsets. Co-occurrence clustering excluded repertoires with fewer than 30,000 or more than 120,000 public chains, plus five with anomalous nucleotide sharing. Here the immuneACCESS table is served through TCRdb, limited to in-frame sequences with V and J called. Missing clones are a known gap in these copies; in checked studies unresolved V genes cover under half, and the rest lacks a known reason. That table furnishes V, J and clone size, whereas the DNA furnished D and trimming. The sample contains around 210,000 clones, 65% to 85% of them found a single time. The biggest ten clones account for about 2.8% of the sample.

As to this clone: What antigen it recognizes has not been identified. No base qualities exist here, and no much larger clone lies one base off it.

Specimen: PBMCs. The sequence joins TRBV5-1 to TRBJ2-7; 11 junctional bases match TRBD2. The receptor's source is a young woman in good health and CMV-seronegative. Read as DNA, the sequence is TGCGCCAGCAGCCCGAGGCTAGCGGGGGGCTACGAGCAGTACTTC. This encodes CASSPRLAGGYEQYF. The variable domain in full, with residues beyond the CDR3 obtained from the reference TRBV5-1 and TRBJ2-7 genes, is KAGVTQTPRYLIKTRGQQVTLSCSPISGHRSVSWYQQTPGQGLQFLFEYFSETQRNKGNFPGRFSGRQFSNSRSEMNVSTLELGDSALYLCASSPRLAGGYEQYFGPGTRLTVT.